The source of this T cell receptor beta chain is a study of metastatic and nonmetastatic thyroid tumors. The wider study: Peripheral blood and tumor or nodule samples from malignant and benign thyroid patients were compared.

In the authors' methods: The study took CDR3 differences across clinicopathological groups and made a distant-metastasis classifier for papillary thyroid cancer from them. TCRdb re-called the PCR reads through MiXCR. The V and J calls, along with clone size, are taken from TCRdb and not from the paper's own processing. Of roughly 39,000 clones listed, less than 60% are singletons. Study findings and constraints: When malignant thyroid tumors were compared with benign nodules, TCR beta diversity was reportedly significantly higher in the malignant tumors. This held in both blood and tumor samples.

Trimming took off 0 bases at V and 2 bases at J, with 7 bases between the two ends. This CDR3 region has 15 residues. Germline V CDR1 and CDR2: MRHNA, SNTAGT. To note about this clone: What it binds is unknown.

No treatment had been given to any patient before thyroid surgery. The sequence was obtained from a male donor with papillary thyroid cancer or a benign thyroid nodule (not recorded which). Some clones in this sample may be carry-over from other donors' samples. The sample comprised tumor tissue. V usage is TRBV6-4 and J usage is TRBJ2-2; no reliable D call. The CDR3 DNA sequence: TGTGCCAGCAGTGACTCGCCAGGAAACACCGGGGAGCTGTTTTTT. Protein product: CASSDSPGNTGELFF.